These 10 T cell receptor beta chains came from one sample sequenced in a study of response to subunit inactivated influenza vaccine. A single record per CDR3 protein comes from TCRdb applying MiXCR to the RT-PCR reads. The sample lists fewer than 750,000 distinct CDR3 sequences; 12% to 15% were seen once. The sample in question was PBMCs from blood, obtained 12 days after vaccination. The receptors stem from a man aged 50 to 60 who received an inactivated influenza vaccine.

This clonotype showed up many times. CDR3 sequence reads: CATSRDLRASGRAGRNEQFF. In DNA form, the CDR3 reads TGTGCCACCAGCAGAGATCTACGTGCCTCTGGGCGCGCGGGGAGGAATGAGCAGTTCTTC. This chain uses TRBV15 with TRBJ2-1; D is perhaps TRBD2 (6 bases). The CDR3 runs 20 residues. CDR1 LNHNV and CDR2 YYDKDF come from the germline V gene (reference sequence). Trimming removed 0 bases at V and 7 bases at J, with 28 bases between.

There are a few counts of this clonotype. V is TRBV14 and J is TRBJ2-7; weak D call: TRBD2 (5 bases). Trimming shortened V by 4 bases and J by 7 bases, and 11 bases separated the two germline ends. CDR1 and CDR2 from the germline V gene are SGHDN and FVKESK. The CDR3 extends over 12 amino acids. Here the CDR3 reads CASSPNPGEQYF. As DNA, the CDR3 is TGTGCCAGCAGCCCGAACCCGGGAGAGCAGTACTTC.

This clonotype was counted many times. CDR3 DNA: TGCAGTGCTAGAGGAGGGAGCAATCAGCCCCAGCATTTT. Its translation: CSARGGSNQPQHF. V and J are TRBV20-1 and TRBJ1-5; D remains unclear. Germline loops: CDR1 DFQATT, CDR2 SNEGSKA (reference sequence). The CDR3 covers 13 residues. Trimming removed 1 base from V and 1 base from J, with 5 bases in between.

This clonotype was seen a few times. V is TRBV7-8 and J is TRBJ1-1, with 8 nucleotides matching TRBD1. V dropped 5 bases and J dropped 6; count of bases not matched to a gene: 8. This CDR3 region has 14 residues. CDR1 and CDR2 from the germline V gene are SGHVS and FQNEAQ. The CDR3 DNA reads TGTGCCAGCAGCCTGGACAGGGATAACTCTGAAGCTTTCTTT. Protein product: CASSLDRDNSEAFF.

This clonotype was found a few times. This chain joins TRBV2 and TRBJ2-7; either TRBD1 or TRBD2 may fit D (5 bases each). Germline CDR1 SNHLY, CDR2 FYNNEI. Trimming shortened V by 6 bases and J by 4 bases, and 19 bases separated the two germline ends. The CDR3 loop spans 15 amino acids. Here the CDR3 reads CASSPRRGGGYEQYF. DNA of the CDR3: TGTGCCAGCAGCCCCCGAAGGGGTGGAGGATACGAGCAGTACTTC.

The CDR3 is CASSLGTGDRNEQFF. CDR3 DNA: TGTGCCAGCAGCTTGGGGACAGGGGATCGCAATGAGCAGTTCTTC. The chain is built from TRBV5-5 and TRBJ2-1; 9 bases line up with TRBD1. V trimming: 0 bases; J trimming: 6 bases; junction bases outside the gene matches: 4. The CDR3 is 15 amino acids. The germline gives CDR1 SGHKS, CDR2 YYEKEE (reference sequence).

The chain is built from TRBV20-1 and TRBJ2-2, with TRBD2 matching 7 bases. From germline, CDR1 is DFQATT and CDR2 SNEGSKA (reference sequence). The CDR3 spans 14 residues. Unmatched junction bases numbered 9, after V lost 4 bases and J lost 7 bases. The chain's CDR3 is CSAKVGGLVGELFF. The CDR3 DNA follows: TGCAGTGCTAAGGTGGGAGGGCTCGTCGGGGAGCTGTTTTTT.

This clonotype was seen only a few times. This chain connects TRBV19 to TRBJ2-6; D ambiguous. With 2 bases removed from V and 2 bases from J, the gap between germline ends came to 1 base. This CDR3 has 13 amino acids. Germline lookup yields CDR1 LNHDA and CDR2 SQIVND (reference sequence). Written as DNA, the CDR3 is TGTGCCAGTAGTATACCTGGGGCCAACGTCCTGACTTTC. It codes for CASSIPGANVLTF.

The gene calls are TRBV6-5 and TRBJ2-2; 9 nucleotides line up with TRBD2. J lost 7 bases, V lost 0 bases, and 6 bases had no gene match. The germline CDR1 and CDR2 sequences are MNHEY and SVGAGI. The CDR3 is 16 residues long. The CDR3 reads CASSYSLAGVGGELFF. CDR3 in DNA: TGTGCCAGCAGTTACTCCTTAGCGGGAGTGGGCGGGGAGCTGTTTTTT.

This clonotype has only a few counts. The chain combines TRBV7-2 with TRBJ2-1, with 7 bases matching TRBD1. The germline CDR1 and CDR2 sequences are SGHTA and FQGNSA. The ends lost 1 base at V and 12 bases at J; junction bases unmatched: 12. The CDR3 is 15 residues long. CDR3 bases: TGTGCCAGCAGCTTAGGGACAGGATACCCTAGAGGGCAGTTCTTC. This translates into CASSLGTGYPRGQFF.